The 3 T cell receptor beta chains listed next were all sequenced from one sample in a study of blood T cell repertoires in COVID-19. The repertoire was sequenced with immunoSEQ multiplex PCR; TCRdb's copy has only in-frame clones and lacks some. The data hold 120,000 to 150,000 clones, with more than 70% observed a single time. Material: peripheral blood. Receptor source: a human donor in a cohort sampled during active COVID-19.

J is TRBJ2-3 and V is TRBV11-3, with a weak D call TRBD2 (5 bases). Germline CDR1 and CDR2: SGHNT and YENEEA. This CDR3 contains 16 residues. V shed 0 bases and J shed 3 bases, with 13 bases lying between them. CDR3: CASSLDGRAATDTQYF. For the CDR3, the DNA is TGTGCCAGCAGCTTAGACGGGCGGGCAGCGACAGATACGCAGTATTTT.

The chain employs TRBV7-8 and TRBJ1-4, with D perhaps TRBD1 (5 bases). Germline-derived CDR1 and CDR2 are SGHVS and FQNEAQ. This CDR3 has 15 residues. V lost 4 bases and J lost 0, with 9 bases in between. The CDR3 DNA is TGTGCCAGCAGCTATATGACAGCAACTAATGAAAAACTGTTTTTT. This encodes CASSYMTATNEKLFF.

CDR3 protein: CASSQVTSGGADEQFF. CDR3 nucleotide sequence: TGTGCCAGCAGCCAAGTAACGAGCGGGGGGGCCGATGAGCAGTTCTTC. The chain employs TRBV3-1 (or the pseudogene TRBV3-2) and TRBJ2-1, with 10 nucleotides matching TRBD2. In germline, CDR1 is LGHDT, CDR2 YNNKEL (reference sequence). The junction had 8 bases not matched to a gene; V was cut back by 1 base and J by 8 bases. CDR3 length equals 16 residues.